A single sample gave rise to the 20 T cell receptor beta chains below, sequenced in a study of OX40 agonist ivuxolimab in advanced cancers. Method: immunoSEQ multiplex PCR; TCRdb's copy keeps in-frame clones and lacks some. The sample contains roughly 63,000 clones, 89% of which appear only once. The sequencing used CD4+ or CD8+ T cells sorted from blood, collected in a trial of the OX40 agonist ivuxolimab. The source of these receptors is an adult with an advanced solid tumor such as melanoma, head and neck, liver or kidney cancer.

The chain employs TRBV5-1 and TRBJ2-5; 12 bases are a match to TRBD2. CDR1 and CDR2 from the germline V gene are SGHRS and YFSETQ. CDR3 length: 15 amino acids. Trimming cost V 4 bases and J 5 bases; bases outside gene matches: 6. The CDR3 coding sequence is TGCGCCAGCAGCCTCCTAGCGGGAGGGTTCGAGACCCAGTACTTC. It specifies CASSLLAGGFETQYF.

The chain carries TRBV19 and TRBJ1-2; D unresolved. Germline CDR1 is LNHDA and CDR2 is SQIVND (reference sequence). Trimming cost V 9 bases and J 8 bases, with 13 bases left between them. CDR3 length: 11 amino acids. The CDR3 DNA reads as TGTGCCAGCCACAGTCCCTCCGGCTACACCTTC. Translation: CASHSPSGYTF. Using reference TRBV19 and TRBJ1-2 for the parts outside the CDR3, the full variable domain is DGGITQSPKYLFRKEGQNVTLSCEQNLNHDAMYWYRQDPGQGLRLIYYSQIVNDFQKGDIAEGYSVSREKKESFPLTVTSAQKNPTAFYLCASHSPSGYTFGSGTRLTVV.

The chain recombines TRBV27 with TRBJ2-1, with a possible D match to TRBD2 (5 bases). CDR1 MNHEY and CDR2 SMNVEV come from the germline V gene (reference sequence). The CDR3 totals 16 residues. V lost 1 base and J lost 2, with 12 bases in between. Here the CDR3 reads CASSLYGRATYNEQFF. The CDR3 DNA reads TGTGCCAGCAGTTTATACGGGCGGGCAACCTACAATGAGCAGTTCTTC.

The chain carries TRBV6-5 and TRBJ2-3; 9 nucleotides align to TRBD1. Germline assignment: CDR1 MNHEY and CDR2 SVGAGI. V lost 3 bases, J lost 4 bases, and 5 bases stayed unmatched. The CDR3 runs 15 residues. In DNA, the CDR3 is TGTGCCAGCAGTTATGGACAGGGGTATCCAGATACGCAGTATTTT. This encodes CASSYGQGYPDTQYF.

In its sample, this clone was seen once. The rearrangement joins TRBV4-1 to TRBJ2-2; maybe TRBD2 (5 bases). The CDR3 has 16 amino acids. Germline values: CDR1 MGHRA, CDR2 YSYEKL. V was shortened by 1 base and J by 2 bases, with 11 bases between the two germline ends. CDR3 sequence reads: CASSQGPGINTGELFF. CDR3 sequence (DNA): TGCGCCAGCAGCCAAGGCCCGGGGATTAACACCGGGGAGCTGTTTTTT.

The chain recombines TRBV5-4 with TRBJ1-5, with D possibly TRBD1 on 5 matching bases. CDR1 SGHNT and CDR2 YYREEE come from the germline V gene (reference sequence). Trimming removed 4 bases at V and 4 bases at J, with 12 bases between. The CDR3 is 14 residues long. The CDR3 spells CASSPGTGNQPQHF. The CDR3 nucleotides are TGTGCCAGCAGCCCAGGGACGGGAAATCAGCCCCAGCATTTT.

This clone was counted a single time. The V call is TRBV19, the J call TRBJ1-2, with D perhaps TRBD1 (5 bases). The CDR3 spans 19 residues. Looked up from germline, CDR1 is LNHDA and CDR2 is SQIVND (reference sequence). V lost 5 bases and J 4 bases, leaving 29 bases between the germline ends. CDR3 sequence: CASSPYMGRTLNRGYGYTF. The CDR3 coding sequence is TGTGCCAGTAGTCCTTATATGGGCAGGACACTAAACCGGGGCTATGGCTACACCTTC.

The chain joins TRBV28 to TRBJ1-6; no firm D call. Germline V gene data show CDR1 as MDHEN and CDR2 as SYDVKM. Trimming left V 6 bases short and J 1 base short, with 13 bases between. The CDR3 has 16 residues. CDR3 sequence: CASRTPEDSYNSPLHF. Written as DNA, the CDR3 is TGTGCCAGCAGAACACCGGAGGATTCCTATAATTCACCCCTCCACTTT.

The gene calls are TRBV9 and TRBJ2-1, with 11 bases that match TRBD2. With V trimmed by 0 bases and J by 7 bases, 9 bases remained unmatched. The CDR3 extends over 17 amino acids. The V gene's germline CDR1 is SGDLS and CDR2 YYNGEE. The CDR3 spells CASSVGIAGGPGNEQFF. The CDR3 DNA follows: TGTGCCAGCAGCGTAGGAATAGCGGGAGGGCCTGGGAATGAGCAGTTCTTC.

This clone occurred once. V usage is TRBV25-1 and J usage is TRBJ2-2; 12 nucleotides match TRBD2. The V and J ends lost 4 bases and 9 bases, in that order; junction bases with no gene match: 3. CDR1 and CDR2 from the germline V gene are MGHDK and SYGVNS. The CDR3 covers 14 residues. The CDR3 loop reads CASSGLAGERELFF. The CDR3 DNA sequence: TGTGCCAGCAGTGGACTAGCGGGAGAGCGGGAGCTGTTTTTT.

The chain joins TRBV5-6 to TRBJ2-4; the D is unclear. The CDR3 consists of 13 residues. Germline CDR1 and CDR2: SGHDT and YYEEEE. V was cut by 1 base and J by 6 bases, with 8 bases left in between. CDR3 amino acids: CASSLNGRNIQYF. The CDR3 nucleotides read TGTGCCAGCAGCTTGAACGGGCGAAACATTCAGTACTTC.

The gene calls are TRBV29-1 and TRBJ2-1; D not resolved. Trimming removed 6 bases at V and 9 bases at J, with 9 bases between. The germline gives CDR1 SQVTM, CDR2 ANQGSEA. The CDR3 spans 10 residues. This CDR3 reads CSVQHLEQFF. In nucleotides, the CDR3 is TGCAGCGTCCAGCATCTTGAGCAGTTCTTC.

This chain links TRBV7-6 with TRBJ2-1, with D perhaps being TRBD1 or TRBD2 (5 bases each). CDR1 and CDR2 from the germline V gene are SGHVS and FNYEAQ. This CDR3 has 17 residues. The V and J ends lost 5 bases and 2 bases respectively, with 19 bases between them. CDR3 amino acids: CASSPGAPRQTYNEQFF. In nucleotides, the CDR3 is TGTGCCAGCAGCCCCGGGGCCCCGAGGCAGACCTACAATGAGCAGTTCTTC.

The V call is TRBV7-9, the J call TRBJ1-2; D is perhaps TRBD1 (5 bases). The V and J ends lost 5 bases and 3 bases respectively, with 22 bases between them. The CDR3 is 17 amino acids. Germline CDR1 and CDR2: SEHNR and FQNEAQ (reference sequence). CDR3 DNA sequence: TGTGCCAGCAGCACAACTGAAGGGACGGCGGTCGACTATGGCTACACCTTC. Amino acids: CASSTTEGTAVDYGYTF.

The V call is TRBV5-4, the J call TRBJ2-7; 11 bases are a match to TRBD2. The length of the CDR3 is 16 residues. Germline V CDR1 and CDR2: SGHNT, YYREEE (reference sequence). V lost 4 bases to trimming and J lost 0 bases; unmatched junction nucleotides: 6. The CDR3 loop reads CASSPGTSGSSYEQYF. The CDR3 DNA reads as TGTGCCAGCAGCCCCGGGACTAGCGGTAGCTCCTACGAGCAGTACTTC.

The V call is TRBV5-1, the J call TRBJ2-3, with 14 bases lining up with TRBD2. With 2 bases clipped from V and 0 bases from J, the junction kept 5 bases outside the gene matches. The CDR3 covers 18 residues. Per the germline V gene, CDR1 is SGHRS and CDR2 is YFSETQ. CDR3 region: CASSFGLAGGGSTDTQYF. In DNA, the CDR3 is TGCGCCAGCAGCTTCGGACTAGCGGGGGGTGGTAGCACAGATACGCAGTATTTT.

This clone has a handful of counts. The chain carries TRBV6-4 and TRBJ1-3; TRBD1 agrees at 8 bases. V shed 8 bases and J 5 bases; nucleotides not matched to a gene: 5. CDR3 length: 13 residues. CDR1 and CDR2 from the germline V gene are MRHNA and SNTAGT. The CDR3 protein is CASERTGRNTIYF. The CDR3 DNA is TGTGCCAGCGAAAGGACAGGGAGAAACACCATATATTTT.

This chain links TRBV28 with TRBJ2-7, with 10 positions matching TRBD2. Per germline, CDR1 MDHEN and CDR2 SYDVKM. V shed 1 base, J shed 6 bases, and the junction held 6 bases outside the gene matches. This CDR3 region has 15 residues. The CDR3 sequence: CASSLLSSGSGEQYF. DNA of the CDR3: TGTGCCAGCAGTTTATTGTCTAGCGGGAGTGGCGAGCAGTACTTC. The entire variable domain, with the rest obtained from reference TRBV28 and TRBJ2-7, is as follows: DVKVTQSSRYLVKRTGEKVFLECVQDMDHENMFWYRQDPGLGLRLIYFSYDVKMKEKGDIPEGYSVSREKKERFSLILESASTNQTSMYLCASSLLSSGSGEQYFGPGTRLTVT.

The DNA for the CDR3 is TGCGCCAGCAGTCCCCGAGTCGCCGGGGAGCTGTTTTTT. As protein: CASSPRVAGELFF. The rearrangement links TRBV4-1 to TRBJ2-2; D call uncertain. Germline CDR1 and CDR2: MGHRA and YSYEKL. The CDR3 length is 13 residues. V lost 6 bases to trimming and J lost 6 bases, with 11 bases between them.

The chain couples TRBV7-9 to TRBJ2-1; the D gene is possibly TRBD2 (5 bases). The CDR3 spans 12 residues. Germline V gives CDR1 SEHNR, CDR2 FQNEAQ (reference sequence). V lost 2 bases and J 10 bases, leaving 9 bases between the germline ends. DNA of the CDR3: TGTGCCAGCAGCTTAATTGGGGAGGAGCAGTTCTTC. Its protein is CASSLIGEEQFF.